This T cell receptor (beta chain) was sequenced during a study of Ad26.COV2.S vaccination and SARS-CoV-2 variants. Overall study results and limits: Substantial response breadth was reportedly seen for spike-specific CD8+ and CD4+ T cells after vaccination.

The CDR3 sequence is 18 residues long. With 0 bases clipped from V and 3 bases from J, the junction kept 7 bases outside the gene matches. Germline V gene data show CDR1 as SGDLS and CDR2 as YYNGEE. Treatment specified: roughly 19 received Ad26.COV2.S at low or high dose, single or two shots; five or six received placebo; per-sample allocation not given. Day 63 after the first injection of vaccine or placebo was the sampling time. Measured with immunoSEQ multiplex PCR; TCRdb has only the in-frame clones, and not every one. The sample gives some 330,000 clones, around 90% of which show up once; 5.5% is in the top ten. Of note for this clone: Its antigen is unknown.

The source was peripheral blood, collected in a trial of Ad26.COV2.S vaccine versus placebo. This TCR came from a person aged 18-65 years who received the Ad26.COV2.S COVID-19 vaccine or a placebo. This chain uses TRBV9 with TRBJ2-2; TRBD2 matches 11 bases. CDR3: CASSVGPSGGYYTGELFF. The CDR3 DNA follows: TGTGCCAGCAGCGTAGGCCCTAGCGGGGGGTATTACACCGGGGAGCTGTTTTTT.